The TCR beta chain under discussion was sequenced for a study of T cells in Graves' hyperthyroidism and ophthalmopathy. Exclusion followed for patients with uncontrolled infection, other autoimmune disease, pregnancy or lactation. About this clonotype: Antigen: not known. This could be a read error, since a much larger clone is one nucleotide away.

Study observations and caveats: Ophthalmopathy was distinguished from stable hyperthyroidism by 13 V-J signatures. Before onset, by a median of around six months, the model predicted ophthalmopathy.

Researchers took RNA transcripts and amplified the TCR beta CDR3 regions from them. During a first-round RT-PCR of the TCR CDR3, the HTBI primer set was used. TCRdb used MiXCR to reprocess the multiplex PCR reads, holding one entry per CDR3 protein. Found here are roughly 700,000 distinct CDR3 sequences, 12% to 15% of them singletons; the top ten hold approximately 10%. This clonotype originated in a woman between 18 and 30 years old with Graves' hyperthyroidism. Sequenced sample: blood.

DNA of the CDR3: TGTGCCCGCAGTGGGGTTTTAAGGGACAATCAGCCCCAGCATTTT. The encoded protein is CARSGVLRDNQPQHF. J is TRBJ1-5 and V is TRBV2, with D unclear. Germline CDR1 SNHLY, CDR2 FYNNEI. The CDR3 has 15 amino acids. Variable domain in full (rest from reference TRBV2 and TRBJ1-5): EPEVTQTPSHQVTQMGQEVILRCVPISNHLYFYWYRQILGQKVEFLVSFYNNEISEKSEIFDDQFSVERPDGSNFTLKIRSTKLEDSAMYFCARSGVLRDNQPQHFGDGTRLSIL.